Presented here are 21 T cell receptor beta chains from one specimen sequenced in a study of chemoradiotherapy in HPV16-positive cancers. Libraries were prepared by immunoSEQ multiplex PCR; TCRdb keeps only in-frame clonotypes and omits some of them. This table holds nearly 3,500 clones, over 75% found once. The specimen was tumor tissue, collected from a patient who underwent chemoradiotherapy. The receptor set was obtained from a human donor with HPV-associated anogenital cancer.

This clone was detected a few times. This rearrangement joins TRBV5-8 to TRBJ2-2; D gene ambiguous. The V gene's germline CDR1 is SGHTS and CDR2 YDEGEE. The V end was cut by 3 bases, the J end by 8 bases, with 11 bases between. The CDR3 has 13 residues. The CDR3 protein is CASSWLNHGELFF. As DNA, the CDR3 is TGTGCCAGCAGCTGGCTGAACCATGGGGAGCTGTTTTTT. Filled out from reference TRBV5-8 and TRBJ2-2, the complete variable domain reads EAGVTQSPTHLIKTRGQQATLRCSPISGHTSVYWYQQALGLGLQFLLWYDEGEERNRGNFPPRFSGRQFPNYSSELNVNALELEDSALYLCASSWLNHGELFFGEGSRLTVL.

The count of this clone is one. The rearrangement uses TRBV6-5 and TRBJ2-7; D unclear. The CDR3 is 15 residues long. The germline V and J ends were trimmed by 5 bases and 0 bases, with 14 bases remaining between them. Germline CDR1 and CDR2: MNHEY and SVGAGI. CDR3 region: CASSPESPSSYEQYF. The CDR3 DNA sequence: TGTGCCAGCAGTCCCGAGAGTCCCAGCTCCTACGAGCAGTACTTC.

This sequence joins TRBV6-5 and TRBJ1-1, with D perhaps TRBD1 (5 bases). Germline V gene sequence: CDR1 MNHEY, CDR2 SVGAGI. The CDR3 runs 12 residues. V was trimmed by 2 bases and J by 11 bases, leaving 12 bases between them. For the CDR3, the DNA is TGTGCCAGCAGTTACCATAATGGGGCGGCTTTCTTT. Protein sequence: CASSYHNGAAFF.

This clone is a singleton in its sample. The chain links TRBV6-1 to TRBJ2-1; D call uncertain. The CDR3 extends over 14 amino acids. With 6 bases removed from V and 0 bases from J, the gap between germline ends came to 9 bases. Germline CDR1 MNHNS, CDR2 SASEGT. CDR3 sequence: CASRPGSSYNEQFF. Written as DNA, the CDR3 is TGTGCCAGCAGACCAGGCTCCTCCTACAATGAGCAGTTCTTC.

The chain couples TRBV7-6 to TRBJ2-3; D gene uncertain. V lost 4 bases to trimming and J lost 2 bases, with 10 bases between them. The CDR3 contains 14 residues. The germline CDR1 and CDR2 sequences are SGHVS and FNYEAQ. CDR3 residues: CASSSASSTDTQYF. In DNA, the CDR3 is TGTGCCAGCAGCTCGGCGAGTTCCACAGATACGCAGTATTTT.

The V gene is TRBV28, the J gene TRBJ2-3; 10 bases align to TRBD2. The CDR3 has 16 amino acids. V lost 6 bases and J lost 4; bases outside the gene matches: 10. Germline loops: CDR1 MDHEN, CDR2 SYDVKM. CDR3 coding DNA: TGTGCCAGCAGCCGAGCGGGAGGGGTTAGGTCAGATACGCAGTATTTT. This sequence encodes CASSRAGGVRSDTQYF.

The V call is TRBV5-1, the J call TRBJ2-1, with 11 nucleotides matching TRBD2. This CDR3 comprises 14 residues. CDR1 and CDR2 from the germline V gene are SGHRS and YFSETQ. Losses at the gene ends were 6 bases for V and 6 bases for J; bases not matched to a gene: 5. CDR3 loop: CASTSTSGTNEQFF. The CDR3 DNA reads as TGCGCCAGCACCTCGACTAGCGGGACCAATGAGCAGTTCTTC.

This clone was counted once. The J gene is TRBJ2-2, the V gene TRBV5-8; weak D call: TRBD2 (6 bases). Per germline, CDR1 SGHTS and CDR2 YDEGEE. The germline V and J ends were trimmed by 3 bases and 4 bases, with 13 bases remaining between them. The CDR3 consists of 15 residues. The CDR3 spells CASSSWRVSTGELFF. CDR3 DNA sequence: TGTGCCAGCAGCTCCTGGAGGGTGAGCACCGGGGAGCTGTTTTTT.

The CDR3 sequence: CSVLILDSLEGAYEQYF. The CDR3 DNA reads as TGCAGCGTTTTAATATTGGACAGTCTAGAAGGGGCCTACGAGCAGTACTTC. This chain connects TRBV29-1 to TRBJ2-7, with D possibly TRBD1 on 6 matching bases. Between the trimmed V and J ends, which lost 5 bases and 2 bases, there was a span of 25 bases. The CDR3 is made up of 17 amino acids. CDR1 and CDR2 from the germline V gene are SQVTM and ANQGSEA.

DNA for the CDR3: TGTGCCTGGAGTCCTCGGACAGGGACAACTGGAAACACCATATATTTT. This sequence encodes CAWSPRTGTTGNTIYF. The chain uses TRBV30 and TRBJ1-3; TRBD1 aligns across 8 bases. Germline V gene sequence: CDR1 GTSNPN, CDR2 SVGIG (reference sequence). The J segment lost 2 bases and the V segment lost 2 bases, leaving 8 bases of the junction unmatched. The length of the CDR3 is 16 residues.

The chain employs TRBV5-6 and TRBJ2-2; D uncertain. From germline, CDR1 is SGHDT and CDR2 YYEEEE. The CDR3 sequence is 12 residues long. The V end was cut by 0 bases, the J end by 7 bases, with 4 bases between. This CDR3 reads CASSLDFGELFF. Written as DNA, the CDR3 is TGTGCCAGCAGCTTGGATTTCGGGGAGCTGTTTTTT.

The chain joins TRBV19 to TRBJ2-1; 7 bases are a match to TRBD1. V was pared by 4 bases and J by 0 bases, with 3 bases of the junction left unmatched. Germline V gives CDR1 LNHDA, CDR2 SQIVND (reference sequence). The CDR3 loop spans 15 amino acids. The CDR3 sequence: CASSKDRSSYNEQFF. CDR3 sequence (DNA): TGTGCCAGTAGTAAGGACAGGAGCTCCTACAATGAGCAGTTCTTC.

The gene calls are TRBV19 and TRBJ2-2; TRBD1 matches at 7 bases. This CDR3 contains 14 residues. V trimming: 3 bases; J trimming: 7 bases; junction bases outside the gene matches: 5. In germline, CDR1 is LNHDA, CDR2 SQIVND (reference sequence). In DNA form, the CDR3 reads TGTGCCAGTAGTATTACAGGGGCGGGCGGGGAGCTGTTTTTT. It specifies CASSITGAGGELFF.

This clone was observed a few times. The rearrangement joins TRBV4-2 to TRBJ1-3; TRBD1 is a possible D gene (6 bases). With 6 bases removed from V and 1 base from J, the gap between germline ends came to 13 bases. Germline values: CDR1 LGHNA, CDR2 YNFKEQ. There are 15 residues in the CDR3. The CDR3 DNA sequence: TGTGCCAGCAGTACCCGAACAGGGTCTGGAAACACCATATATTTT. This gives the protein CASSTRTGSGNTIYF.

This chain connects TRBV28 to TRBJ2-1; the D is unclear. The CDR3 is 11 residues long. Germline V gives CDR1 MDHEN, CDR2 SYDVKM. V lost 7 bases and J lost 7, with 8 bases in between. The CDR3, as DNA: TGTGCCAGCATGATAGGGAATGAGCAGTTCTTC. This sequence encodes CASMIGNEQFF.

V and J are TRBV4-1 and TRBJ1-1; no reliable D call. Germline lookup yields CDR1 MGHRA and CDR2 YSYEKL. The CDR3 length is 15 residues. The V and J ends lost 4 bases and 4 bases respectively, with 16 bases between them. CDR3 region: CASSLTAAVSTEAFF. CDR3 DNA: TGCGCCAGCAGCCTGACTGCGGCAGTCTCCACTGAAGCTTTCTTT.

The CDR3 loop is CASLSRRRGEKLFF. DNA of the CDR3: TGTGCCAGCCTCTCGAGGCGGAGGGGTGAAAAACTGTTTTTT. J is TRBJ1-4 and V is TRBV28, with a weak D call TRBD1 (5 bases). CDR3 length equals 14 residues. Between the trimmed V and J ends, which lost 8 bases and 7 bases, there was a span of 17 bases. CDR1 is MDHEN and CDR2 is SYDVKM in the germline V gene.

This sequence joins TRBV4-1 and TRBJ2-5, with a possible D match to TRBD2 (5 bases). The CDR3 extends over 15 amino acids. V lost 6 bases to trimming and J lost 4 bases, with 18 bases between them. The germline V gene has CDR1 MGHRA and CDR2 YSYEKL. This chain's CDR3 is CASSRPMPRGETQYF. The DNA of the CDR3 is TGCGCCAGCAGTCGCCCCATGCCCCGGGGAGAGACCCAGTACTTC.

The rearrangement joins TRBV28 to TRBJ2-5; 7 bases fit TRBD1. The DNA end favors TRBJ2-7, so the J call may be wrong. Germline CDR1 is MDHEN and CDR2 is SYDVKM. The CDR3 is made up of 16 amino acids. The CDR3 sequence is CASSLAPGQISGEQYF. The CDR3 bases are TGTGCCAGCAGTTTAGCCCCGGGACAGATATCGGGCGAGCAGTACTTC.

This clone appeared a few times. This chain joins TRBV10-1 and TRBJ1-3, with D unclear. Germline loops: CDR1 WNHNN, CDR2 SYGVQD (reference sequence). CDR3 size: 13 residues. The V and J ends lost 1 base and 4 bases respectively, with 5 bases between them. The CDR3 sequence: CASSEYRGNTIYF. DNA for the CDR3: TGCGCCAGCAGTGAGTACAGAGGAAACACCATATATTTT.

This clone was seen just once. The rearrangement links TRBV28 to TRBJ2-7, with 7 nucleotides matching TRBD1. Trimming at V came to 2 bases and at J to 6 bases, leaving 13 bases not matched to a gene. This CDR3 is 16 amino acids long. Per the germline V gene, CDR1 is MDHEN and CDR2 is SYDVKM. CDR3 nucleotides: TGTGCCAGCAGTTTAGCCCCGGGACAGATATCGGGCGAGCAGTACTTC. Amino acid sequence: CASSLAPGQISGEQYF.